This T cell receptor (beta chain) was profiled in a study of PD-1 blockade in mismatch repair-deficient tumors. General study findings and limits: About 4.5% of the roughly 150 peptide-expanded blood TCRs were also found in tumor.

Time point: approximately ten-day in vitro stimulation with candidate mutation-associated neoantigen peptide 1. All patients were mismatch repair deficient, assessed by either PCR or immunohistochemistry. A no-peptide control culture served as baseline for clone fold changes. For this clone: The antigen remains unidentified.

Sequenced by immunoSEQ multiplex PCR; TCRdb stores in-frame clones only, minus some. The sample carries several thousand clones, about 90% recorded once. Looked up from germline, CDR1 is LGHNA and CDR2 is YNFKEQ. This CDR3 has 17 amino acids. Germline trimming cut 0 bases from V and 5 bases from J; bases unmatched to any gene: 9. This receptor was obtained from an adult with mismatch repair-deficient cancer. The chain couples TRBV4-2 to TRBJ2-1; 8 positions agree with TRBD1. Source: cells cultured in vitro, taken from a patient treated with pembrolizumab. The CDR3 loop reads CASSQDTTGAFNNEQFF. As DNA, the CDR3 is TGTGCCAGCAGCCAAGACACGACAGGGGCCTTTAACAATGAGCAGTTCTTC.